This T cell receptor (beta chain) derives from a study of OX40 agonist ivuxolimab in advanced cancers. This clone was observed a single time. The antigen is unknown. General observations from the study: Relative to CD4+ cells, CD8+ T cells on average had more expanded clones.

With autoimmune disease history or systemic immunosuppression, patients were excluded. This table comes from immunoSEQ multiplex PCR, and its TCRdb copy is limited to in-frame clones, with some not included. The table lists approximately 110,000 clones, 85% to 95% of them singletons. The germline V gene encodes CDR1 SGHRS and CDR2 YFSETQ. The CDR3 has 19 amino acids. The J segment lost 0 bases and the V segment lost 2 bases, leaving 8 bases of the junction unmatched. V and J are TRBV5-1 and TRBJ2-2, with 12 bases aligning to TRBD2. The sample consisted of CD4+ or CD8+ T cells sorted from blood, taken in a trial of the OX40 agonist ivuxolimab. The TCR was taken from an adult with an advanced solid tumor such as melanoma, head and neck, liver or kidney cancer. Here the CDR3 DNA reads TGCGCCAGCAGCTTCCCGACTAGCGGGAGAACCGCGAACACCGGGGAGCTGTTTTTT. Translation: CASSFPTSGRTANTGELFF.